This T cell receptor (beta chain) was identified in a study of CD8+CD57+ T cells in acquired aplastic anemia. CDR3 and TCR beta VDJ profiling relied on genomic DNA as the template. One entry per CDR3 protein, called by TCRdb with MiXCR from the reads. Of 15,000 to 20,000 distinct CDR3 sequences in the sample, about 40% were seen once. Regarding the study as a whole: Patients and controls had CD8+ Simpson's diversity values that were not significantly distinct. Reduced diversity was recorded for CD8+CD57+ cells relative to total CD4+ and CD8+ pools in patients.

Patients chosen for sequencing had shown CD8+CD57+ cell expansion by flow cytometry. Additional sequencing covered CD8+CD57+ effector memory cells in a sixth of the 12 patients. Each patient carried a diagnosis of severe acquired aplastic anemia. Germline V gives CDR1 SGHNT, CDR2 YYREEE (reference sequence). The V gene end was trimmed by 2 bases and the J gene end by 0 bases; junction bases not matched to a gene: 6. The CDR3 runs 16 residues. To note about this clonotype: What it binds is not known.

Sample: CD8+CD57+ T cells sorted from PBMCs. The subset denotes: bead-enriched CD8+CD57+ effector memory T cells from SAA patients. The J gene is TRBJ2-5, the V gene TRBV5-4; TRBD1 matches at 8 bases. This receptor was taken from a human donor with aplastic anemia. CDR3: CASSFDRGGNQETQYF. CDR3 bases: TGTGCCAGCAGCTTCGACAGGGGAGGTAACCAAGAGACCCAGTACTTC.